This entry is about one TCR beta chain. The sample comes from a study of blood T cell repertoires in COVID-19. For the study at large: The samples span acute and convalescent COVID-19 from the United States, Italy and Spain. PBMCs, B-cell-depleted T cells, or T cells provided the cDNA or gDNA that made up the material.

As originally analysed: How many nucleated cells were present was estimated from reference gene primer amplification. Sequencing was performed with immunoSEQ multiplex PCR; in TCRdb, only in-frame clones are kept and a portion is missing. From that table come the V and J calls and clone size; the DNA was used to work out D and trimming. The top ten hold about 7% of the sample, which has around 56,000 clones, over 75% seen once. Germline V lookup: CDR1 SGDLS, CDR2 YYNGEE. The CDR3 runs 11 residues. Trimming took 1 base from V and 10 from J, leaving 6 bases between them. J is TRBJ2-1 and V is TRBV9; D remains ambiguous. The clonotype originates from a man aged 55-75 years with active or convalescent COVID-19. The sequencing sample was made of peripheral blood. The CDR3 coding sequence is TGTGCCAGCAGCGTATTAGAAGAGCAGTTCTTC. Protein product: CASSVLEEQFF.